The source of this T cell receptor beta chain is a study of blood T cell repertoires in COVID-19. Study at large: Some COVID-19 samples were acute and others convalescent; all came from the United States, Italy and Spain. PBMCs, B-cell-depleted T cells, or T cells provided the cDNA or gDNA that made up the material.

As handled by the study authors: Reference gene primer amplification gave nucleated cell count estimates. Clones were sequenced by immunoSEQ multiplex PCR, and TCRdb holds only the in-frame ones, with some missing. V, J and clone size were drawn from that table, and D and trimming were deduced from the DNA. The repertoire includes about 150,000 clones, about nine tenths of them detected once, and approximately 6.1% sits in the top ten. This CDR3 is built from 13 residues. CDR1 is SGHRS and CDR2 is YFSETQ in the germline V gene. Trimming left V 5 bases short and J 6 bases short, with 15 bases between.

The chain is built from TRBV5-1 and TRBJ2-7, with D perhaps matching TRBD2 (5 bases). The sample comprised peripheral blood. The clonotype was recovered from a man older than 75 with acute or convalescent COVID-19. Written as DNA, the CDR3 is TGCGCCAGCAGATCTAGCTACTTAGTCGAGCAGTACTTC. As protein: CASRSSYLVEQYF.